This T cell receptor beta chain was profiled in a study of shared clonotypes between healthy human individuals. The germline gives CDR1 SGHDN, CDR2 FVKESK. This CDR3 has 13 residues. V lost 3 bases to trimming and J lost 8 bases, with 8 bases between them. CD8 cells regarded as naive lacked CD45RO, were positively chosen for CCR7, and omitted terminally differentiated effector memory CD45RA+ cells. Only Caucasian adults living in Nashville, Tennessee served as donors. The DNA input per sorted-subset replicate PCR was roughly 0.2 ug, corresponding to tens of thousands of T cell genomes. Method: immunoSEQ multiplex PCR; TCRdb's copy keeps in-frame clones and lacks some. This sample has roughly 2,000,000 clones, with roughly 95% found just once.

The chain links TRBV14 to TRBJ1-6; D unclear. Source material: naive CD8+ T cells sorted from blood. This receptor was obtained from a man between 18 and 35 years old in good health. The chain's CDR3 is CASSQQNYSPLHF. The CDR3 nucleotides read TGTGCCAGCAGCCAGCAGAATTATTCACCCCTCCACTTT.